The 11 T cell receptor beta chains below come from one sample, sequenced in a study of T cells expressing NK-cell markers. Reprocessing the 5' RACE reads, TCRdb reports a single entry for every CDR3 protein and omits DNA. The sample is made up of about 260,000 distinct CDR3 sequences, and the top ten hold around 4.2% of it. Sequencing was performed on blood T cells: a sorted CD56 or NKG2C T cell subset, CD4+ or CD8+ T cells, or bulk PBMC T cells (not recorded which). These receptor sequences come from a woman between 18 and 70 years old in good health.

This sequence joins TRBV4-1 and TRBJ1-5. This CDR3 spans 17 amino acids. The germline gives CDR1 MGHRA, CDR2 YSYEKL. CDR3 amino acids: CASSQVNGQGSNQPQHF.

V gene TRBV7-2 combines with J gene TRBJ2-4; the TRBD1 assignment by TCRdb is unverifiable without DNA. This CDR3 is built from 15 residues. Per germline, CDR1 SGHTA and CDR2 FQGNSA. CDR3 amino acids: CASSRRRDRENIQYF.

The chain combines TRBV14 with TRBJ2-3; the D call from TCRdb, TRBD1, cannot be confirmed without DNA. The germline gives CDR1 SGHDN, CDR2 FVKESK. This CDR3 has 15 residues. CDR3 loop: CASSRRQGLTDTQYF.

The gene calls are TRBV20-1 and TRBJ2-3. Per the germline V gene, CDR1 is DFQATT and CDR2 is SNEGSKA (reference sequence). This CDR3 is 13 amino acids long. The CDR3 region is CSDRRLGTDTQYF.

V gene TRBV5-1 combines with J gene TRBJ2-1. The CDR3 contains 13 residues. CDR1 and CDR2 from the germline V gene are SGHRS and YFSETQ. This chain's CDR3 is CASSFGFRDEQFF.

The rearrangement uses TRBV4-2 and TRBJ2-1. From germline, CDR1 is LGHNA and CDR2 YNFKEQ. The CDR3 has 17 amino acids. The CDR3 loop is CASSQGVPGATYNEQFF.

V gene TRBV30 combines with J gene TRBJ1-6; the D call of TRBD1 rests on TCRdb alone, since no DNA is present to check it. From germline, CDR1 is GTSNPN and CDR2 SVGIG (reference sequence). The CDR3 totals 14 residues. The CDR3 here is CAWIGTGGRSPLHF.

The rearrangement joins TRBV30 to TRBJ2-3; TCRdb gives TRBD2 as the D gene, but with no DNA this cannot be confirmed. This CDR3 has 15 residues. Germline V CDR1 and CDR2: GTSNPN, SVGIG (reference sequence). The CDR3 here is CAWSVEEGLADTQYF.

The chain uses TRBV6-5 and TRBJ2-2; as DNA is missing, the TRBD2 call by TCRdb cannot be tested. Germline CDR1 and CDR2: MNHEY and SVGAGI. This CDR3 is built from 16 residues. CDR3 in amino acids: CASSYRGIGGAGELFF.

The chain uses TRBV4-3 and TRBJ1-6; TCRdb calls TRBD1, which cannot be checked without DNA. The CDR3 covers 15 residues. Germline CDR1 is LGHNA and CDR2 is YSLEER. CDR3 residues: CASSLAGTGYSPLHF.

The genes are TRBV6-2 or TRBV6-3 and TRBJ2-7. This CDR3 comprises 15 residues. Germline V gives CDR1 MNHEY, CDR2 SVGEGT. The chain's CDR3 is CASSSARLRADEQYF.